What follows are 10 T cell receptor beta chains derived from one specimen sequenced in a study of shared clonotypes between healthy human individuals (dated by TCRdb to 2020 to 2022). CD8 naive samples were obtained by positive selection for CCR7 among CD45RO-negative cells, yielding a CD45RA+CCR7+ population from which TemRA cells were excluded. Preparation of the library involved the immunoSEQ multiplex PCR assay. The table was pulled from immuneACCESS by TCRdb, which kept in-frame rearrangements only. Such tables lose some clones; where checked, under half of the loss comes from unresolved V genes, and the rest has no known cause. The sample data list about 590,000 clones, and roughly 96% of these were observed just once. The ten largest clones take up 0.11% of the sample. The sample consisted of naive CD8+ T cells sorted from blood. The intended sense of this specimen's cell subset or site label: CD45RA+CCR7+. All receptors derive from a woman in her twenties or thirties in good health.

The chain joins TRBV5-1 to TRBJ1-2; 8 nucleotides agree with TRBD1. The CDR3 is 15 residues long. Germline CDR1 SGHRS, CDR2 YFSETQ. V lost 0 bases, J lost 4 bases, and 5 bases stayed unmatched. The CDR3, as DNA: TGCGCCAGCAGCTTGGACAGTCAGGGGGCCTATGGCTACACCTTC. It is translated as CASSLDSQGAYGYTF.

The J gene is TRBJ2-1, the V gene TRBV7-8, with D possibly TRBD1 on 7 matching bases. Germline CDR1 reads SGHVS; CDR2 reads FQNEAQ. Trimming took off 5 bases at V and 4 bases at J, with 15 bases between the two ends. CDR3 length equals 15 residues. The CDR3 reads CASSLRGAKYNEQFF. In DNA form, the CDR3 reads TGTGCCAGCAGCCTCAGGGGGGCGAAGTACAATGAGCAGTTCTTC.

This chain joins TRBV9 and TRBJ1-2; 11 positions match TRBD1. Losses at the gene ends were 3 bases for V and 5 bases for J; bases not matched to a gene: 9. Per germline, CDR1 SGDLS and CDR2 YYNGEE. The CDR3 is made up of 16 amino acids. The CDR3 region has the DNA TGTGCCAGCAGCGCGGACAGGGGGCGTTCCATTTATGGCTACACCTTC. Its translation is CASSADRGRSIYGYTF.

Here the CDR3 reads CASKTGTSGNNEQFF. CDR3 nucleotides: TGCGCCAGTAAAACCGGGACTAGCGGGAACAATGAGCAGTTCTTC. This chain links TRBV10-2 with TRBJ2-1; 13 bases are a match to TRBD2. This CDR3 comprises 15 residues. V was clipped by 9 bases and J by 5 bases; unmatched bases: 7. CDR1 is WSHSY, CDR2 SAAADI, per germline.

The chain couples TRBV20-1 to TRBJ2-1; no firm D call. CDR3 length: 11 amino acids. The V gene's germline CDR1 is DFQATT and CDR2 SNEGSKA (reference sequence). V lost 6 bases to trimming and J lost 10 bases, with 13 bases between them. The CDR3 sequence: CSASVVWEQFF. The CDR3 nucleotides are TGCAGTGCGAGCGTAGTTTGGGAGCAGTTCTTC.

The gene calls are TRBV6-1 and TRBJ2-1; D may correspond to TRBD1 or TRBD2 (9 bases each). CDR1 and CDR2 (germline): MNHNS, SASEGT. The CDR3 covers 23 residues. Trimming shortened V by 2 bases and J by 0 bases, and 32 bases separated the two germline ends. CDR3 sequence (DNA): TGTGCCAGCAGTGAATTAGGGACAGGGCCGTGGCTAGCGGGAACCCCCTCCTACAATGAGCAGTTCTTC. Amino acid sequence: CASSELGTGPWLAGTPSYNEQFF.

The chain uses TRBV6-1 and TRBJ1-1; TRBD1 is a possible D gene (6 bases). CDR3 length: 14 amino acids. Per germline, CDR1 MNHNS and CDR2 SASEGT. Trimming removed 2 bases from V and 6 bases from J, with 13 bases in between. The CDR3 DNA follows: TGTGCCAGCAGTGAAACAAGGACAGACTCTGAAGCTTTCTTT. Its protein is CASSETRTDSEAFF.

The V and J genes are TRBV5-8 and TRBJ1-2, with a possible D match to TRBD1 (5 bases). Germline loops: CDR1 SGHTS, CDR2 YDEGEE. The germline V and J ends were trimmed by 4 bases and 3 bases, with 19 bases remaining between them. This CDR3 is built from 16 residues. CDR3 DNA: TGTGCCAGCAGCACCTCAATGACTCTGGGGGACTATGGCTACACCTTC. It codes for CASSTSMTLGDYGYTF.

This rearrangement joins TRBV28 to TRBJ2-7; D remains unclear. V lost 8 bases to trimming and J lost 2 bases, with 22 bases between them. Germline CDR1 and CDR2: MDHEN and SYDVKM. The CDR3 has 16 amino acids. CDR3 DNA sequence: TGTGCCAGCGCGTCAATCCGAGGTGCCTCTGCCTACGAGCAGTACTTC. Its protein product is CASASIRGASAYEQYF.

V is TRBV11-2 and J is TRBJ2-5, with 7 positions matching TRBD1. CDR1 and CDR2 (germline): SGHAT, FQNNGV. This CDR3 region has 16 residues. Unmatched junction bases numbered 7, after V lost 2 bases and J lost 1 base. CDR3 loop: CASSLPSRGSQETQYF. DNA of the CDR3: TGTGCCAGCAGCTTACCCTCCAGGGGGAGCCAAGAGACCCAGTACTTC.